Listed below are T cell receptor beta chains from one sample, sequenced in a study of CD8 T cells in ankylosing spondylitis. TCRdb passed the 5' RACE reads through MiXCR, listing each CDR3 protein once. The sample carries roughly 160,000 distinct CDR3 sequences, just over 9.5% recorded once. Source material: blood, either unsorted or a sorted T cell fraction (not recorded which). The receptors derive from a female donor with ankylosing spondylitis or in good health (not recorded which). The CDR3 runs from the conserved cysteine through the conserved F or W. The D gene is left open where the match is weak. A row's size may be missing; if present it is once, few, many or a size class.

clone size	V gene	CDR3 length	D gene	J gene	CDR3 protein	CDR3 DNA
NA	TRBV6-5	18	NA	TRBJ2-7	CASSYSTTGRQRVYEQYF	TGTGCCAGCAGTTACTCGACGACGGGGAGACAGAGGGTCTACGAGCAGTACTTC
many	TRBV7-9	13	NA	TRBJ2-7	CASSRGVSYEQYF	TGTGCCAGCAGCAGGGGGGTCTCCTACGAGCAGTACTTC
few	TRBV28	13	NA	TRBJ2-5	CASRTGLTGAQYF	TGTGCCAGCAGAACGGGCCTTACCGGGGCCCAGTACTTC
few	TRBV5-6	13	NA	TRBJ2-5	CASSLPAQETQYF	TGTGCCAGCAGCTTGCCAGCCCAAGAGACCCAGTACTTC
many	TRBV13	14	TRBD1	TRBJ2-5	CASSLGQGAETQYF	TGTGCCAGCAGCCTTGGACAGGGCGCAGAGACCCAGTACTTC
NA	TRBV9	16	TRBD1	TRBJ2-5	CASSVGTGPGQRTQYF	TGTGCCAGCAGCGTAGGGACAGGGCCAGGTCAAAGAACCCAGTACTTC
few	TRBV7-9	15	NA	TRBJ2-5	CASSLAGAIQETQYF	TGTGCCAGCAGCTTAGCCGGTGCAATACAAGAGACCCAGTACTTC
NA	TRBV7-8	14	NA	TRBJ2-7	CASSLGLDTYEQYF	TGTGCCAGCAGCTTAGGGCTGGACACTTACGAGCAGTACTTC
NA	TRBV10-3	16	TRBD2	TRBJ2-1	CAISESALAAYNEQFF	TGTGCCATCAGTGAGTCTGCACTAGCGGCCTACAATGAGCAGTTCTTC
many	TRBV12-3/TRBV12-4	15	NA	TRBJ1-2	CASSLSLVAGYGYTF	TGTGCCAGCAGTTTATCTCTGGTGGCAGGCTATGGCTACACCTTC
NA	TRBV23-1	16	TRBD2	TRBJ2-3	CASRALAGESTDTQYF	TGCGCCAGCAGAGCTTTAGCGGGAGAAAGCACAGATACGCAGTATTTT
few	TRBV4-3	14	TRBD1	TRBJ2-3	CASSPWTGEDTQYF	TGCGCCAGCAGTCCCTGGACAGGGGAAGATACGCAGTATTTT
NA	TRBV5-6	15	NA	TRBJ2-2	CASRYSGEVSGELFF	TGTGCCAGCAGGTATTCGGGAGAGGTCAGCGGGGAGCTGTTTTTT
many	TRBV29-1	12	NA	TRBJ2-7	CSATGVTYEQYF	TGCAGCGCGACAGGAGTAACCTACGAGCAGTACTTC
few	TRBV28	16	TRBD1	TRBJ1-4	CASSFRDRGKDEKLFF	TGTGCCAGCAGTTTCCGTGACAGGGGGAAGGATGAAAAACTGTTTTTT
NA	TRBV9	15	TRBD2	TRBJ2-5	CASSPLAGGLETQYF	TGTGCCAGCAGCCCTCTGGCGGGAGGGTTGGAGACCCAGTACTTC
few	TRBV20-1	13	NA	TRBJ2-7	CSTWGTSSYEQYF	TGCAGCACTTGGGGGACAAGCTCCTACGAGCAGTACTTC
few	TRBV9	15	TRBD2	TRBJ2-2	CASSVGLAGGGELFF	TGTGCCAGCAGCGTGGGACTAGCGGGCGGCGGGGAGCTGTTTTTT
NA	TRBV7-6	15	NA	TRBJ2-1	CASSFSGGAYNEQFF	TGTGCCAGCTCTTTTAGCGGAGGCGCCTACAATGAGCAGTTCTTC
NA	TRBV7-2	14	NA	TRBJ1-1	CASSFGTPNTEAFF	TGTGCCAGCAGCTTTGGGACACCGAACACTGAAGCTTTCTTT
NA	TRBV19	13	TRBD1	TRBJ1-1	CASSLRQGLEAFF	TGTGCCAGTAGTCTAAGACAGGGCCTTGAAGCTTTCTTT
many	TRBV5-6	14	NA	TRBJ2-1	CASSLVRADNEQFF	TGTGCCAGCAGCTTGGTGCGGGCGGACAATGAGCAGTTCTTC
NA	TRBV7-8	14	NA	TRBJ2-2	CASSSRASGGELFF	TGTGCCAGCAGCTCCCGGGCCTCCGGGGGGGAGCTGTTTTTT
NA	TRBV5-1	16	TRBD2	TRBJ2-1	CASGLTSGDSYNEQFF	TGCGCCAGCGGATTAACAAGCGGGGACTCCTACAATGAGCAGTTCTTC
many	TRBV20-1	17	NA	TRBJ2-2	CSARDRFNSPNTGELFF	TGCAGTGCTAGAGATCGGTTTAACTCCCCGAACACCGGGGAGCTGTTTTTT
few	TRBV7-9	15	TRBD2	TRBJ2-1	CASGYSGGNYNEQFF	TGTGCCAGCGGCTATAGCGGGGGGAATTACAATGAGCAGTTCTTC
many	TRBV6-5	11	NA	TRBJ2-1	CASSYGDEQFF	TGTGCCAGCAGTTACGGGGATGAGCAGTTCTTC
few	TRBV6-5	16	NA	TRBJ2-3	CASSYSTPSITDTQYF	TGTGCCAGCAGTTACTCGACCCCCTCTATCACAGATACGCAGTATTTT
many	TRBV20-1	15	NA	TRBJ2-3	CSAPNGPVSTDTQYF	TGCAGTGCCCCTAATGGGCCTGTTTCAACAGATACGCAGTATTTT
few	TRBV27	15	TRBD2	TRBJ2-7	CASSDSGLITYEQYF	TGTGCCAGCAGTGATAGCGGGCTGATCACCTACGAGCAGTACTTC
few	TRBV6-1	16	NA	TRBJ2-3	CASSPKRSSSTDTQYF	TGTGCCAGCAGTCCTAAGCGATCTTCTAGCACAGATACGCAGTATTTT
many	TRBV12-3/TRBV12-4	15	NA	TRBJ2-1	CASRAPGLSYNEQFF	TGTGCCAGCAGAGCCCCCGGGCTCTCCTACAATGAGCAGTTCTTC
many	TRBV15	14	NA	TRBJ1-1	CATSRWVPNTEAFF	TGTGCCACCAGCAGGTGGGTTCCCAACACTGAAGCTTTCTTT
NA	TRBV15	14	NA	TRBJ2-1	CATSRDRRGNEQFF	TGTGCCACCAGCAGAGATAGGCGGGGCAATGAGCAGTTCTTC
NA	TRBV7-6	17	NA	TRBJ2-2	CASSSPSRGMGGGELFF	TGTGCCAGCAGCTCCCCATCCAGGGGGATGGGGGGCGGGGAGCTGTTTTTT
few	TRBV27	16	NA	TRBJ2-6	CASSPEWGTGANVLTF	TGTGCCAGCAGTCCCGAGTGGGGGACCGGGGCCAACGTCCTGACTTTC
many	TRBV25-1	11	NA	TRBJ1-1	CASSTLTEAFF	TGTGCCAGCAGTACCCTCACTGAAGCTTTCTTT
NA	TRBV20-1	15	NA	TRBJ2-1	CSADPLGGVGNEQFF	TGCAGTGCTGACCCTTTAGGGGGAGTGGGCAATGAGCAGTTCTTC
NA	TRBV7-3	15	TRBD1	TRBJ2-1	CASSLTGQGYNEQFF	TGTGCCAGCAGCTTAACTGGACAGGGTTACAATGAGCAGTTCTTC
NA	TRBV7-6	18	TRBD2	TRBJ2-1	CASSLALVLAGGQGEQFF	TGTGCCAGCAGCTTAGCGCTGGTACTAGCGGGAGGTCAGGGTGAGCAGTTCTTC
NA	TRBV5-4	13	NA	TRBJ2-3	CASSLQRRHTQYF	TGTGCCAGCAGCTTGCAACGGCGCCATACGCAGTATTTT
NA	TRBV13	13	TRBD1	TRBJ1-2	CASSDREDYGYTF	TGTGCCAGCTCTGACAGGGAGGACTATGGCTACACCTTC
NA	TRBV27	14	TRBD2	TRBJ2-7	CASSPGLAAGEQYF	TGTGCCAGCAGCCCTGGACTAGCGGCGGGGGAGCAGTACTTC
NA	TRBV7-9	15	NA	TRBJ2-1	CASSLATGSYNEQFF	TGTGCCAGCAGCTTAGCCACAGGGTCCTACAATGAGCAGTTCTTC
few	TRBV9	14	TRBD2	TRBJ2-7	CASSYSGGSAEQYF	TGTGCCAGTTCGTACTCGGGAGGATCCGCCGAGCAGTACTTC
NA	TRBV19	15	TRBD1	TRBJ1-2	CASSIGRTGSYGYTF	TGTGCCAGTAGTATAGGCCGGACAGGGAGCTATGGCTACACCTTC
many	TRBV29-1	14	TRBD2	TRBJ2-1	CSVGWPSGYNEQFF	TGCAGCGTTGGATGGCCTAGCGGGTACAATGAGCAGTTCTTC
few	TRBV15	16	NA	TRBJ2-1	CATSRDIAALSSEQFF	TGTGCCACCAGCAGAGACATAGCGGCCCTGTCTTCGGAGCAGTTCTTC
few	TRBV27	15	TRBD2	TRBJ2-1	CASPQAGVGRNEQFF	TGTGCCAGCCCCCAAGCGGGAGTCGGCCGCAATGAGCAGTTCTTC
few	TRBV5-4	16	NA	TRBJ2-3	CARTTGRQAGGDTQYF	TGTGCCAGAACGACAGGTCGTCAGGCCGGAGGAGATACGCAGTATTTT
NA	TRBV7-9	12	NA	TRBJ2-2	CASSPFTGELFF	TGTGCCAGCAGCCCATTCACCGGGGAGCTGTTTTTT
NA	TRBV30	14	NA	TRBJ2-3	CAWSVGLFTDTQYF	TGTGCCTGGAGTGTTGGGCTGTTCACAGATACGCAGTATTTT
many	TRBV12-3/TRBV12-4	15	NA	TRBJ2-3	CASRDRTKSTDTQYF	TGTGCCAGCAGGGACCGGACCAAAAGCACAGATACGCAGTATTTT
NA	TRBV11-1	12	NA	TRBJ2-1	CASSLGINEQFF	TGTGCCAGCAGCTTAGGTATCAATGAGCAGTTCTTC